This is a list of T cell receptor beta chains from one sample in a study of molecular identifiers for immune sequencing clone quantification. One entry per CDR3 protein results from TCRdb running MiXCR on the PCR reads. The table records about half a million distinct CDR3 sequences, 20% to 25% of them present only once. The sample taken for sequencing was naive CD8+ T cells from blood, with Jurkat cell RNA spiked in. These TCRs come from a human donor in good health. Some libraries in this study had Jurkat cell RNA spiked in. CDR3s include the opening cysteine and the closing phenylalanine or tryptophan. A D gene is named only where the DNA matches it firmly. Size is stated for part of the rows, as once, few or many counts, or as a class when the clone is expanded.

d_call	v_call	clone_size	j_call	cdr3_nt	cdr3_aa
TRBD1	TRBV5-5	many	TRBJ2-7	TGTGCCAGCAGTTACCGACCGGGACAGGGTTACGAGCAGTACTTC	CASSYRPGQGYEQYF
TRBD2	TRBV11-2	many	TRBJ2-1	TGTGCCAGCAGCTTGTATCTAGCGGGAGCATACAATGAGCAGTTCTTC	CASSLYLAGAYNEQFF
NA	TRBV24-1	many	TRBJ2-7	TGTGCCACCAGCGCAGGGATCTCCTACGAGCAGTACTTC	CATSAGISYEQYF
TRBD1	TRBV30	many	TRBJ1-1	TGTGCCTGGACCCCGGACAGGGGGCGTTTTGAAGCTTTCTTT	CAWTPDRGRFEAFF
NA	TRBV5-4	many	TRBJ2-6	TGTGCCAGCAGCTTGGCCCCCGACTGGAAATCGAGCTCTGGGGCCAACGTCCTGACTTTC	CASSLAPDWKSSSGANVLTF
TRBD2	TRBV28	NA	TRBJ2-5	TGTGCCAGCAGTCCCCTTCTTCTGGGGGAGGGCCTGGGGGAGACCCAGTACTTC	CASSPLLLGEGLGETQYF
NA	TRBV7-2	few	TRBJ2-5	TGTGCCAGCAGCTTAGCAGGGGGTTGGGGAGAGACCCAGTACTTC	CASSLAGGWGETQYF
TRBD1	TRBV30	few	TRBJ2-7	TGTGCGTACGAGCCAAACCCGACAGGGGCCCTCTACGAGCAGTACTTC	CAYEPNPTGALYEQYF
NA	TRBV7-2	few	TRBJ2-6	TGTGCCAGCAGCTTACAGGGGCGGGAAACTGGGGCCAACGTCCTGACTTTC	CASSLQGRETGANVLTF
NA	TRBV11-2	NA	TRBJ2-7	TGTGCCAGCAGCCCCATACCCAGGACAGCTAAGGAGCAGTACTTC	CASSPIPRTAKEQYF
TRBD1	TRBV5-5	NA	TRBJ2-3	TGTGCCAGCAGCTTGTGGTTGTATGCAGGGACAGGCTCCCTCACAGATACGCAGTATTTT	CASSLWLYAGTGSLTDTQYF
TRBD1	TRBV10-3	few	TRBJ1-5	TGTGCCATCAACCAAGGGGGCAGGGGGCCGAATCAGCCCCAGCATTTT	CAINQGGRGPNQPQHF
NA	TRBV3-1	once	TRBJ1-3	TGTGCCAGCAGCCAAGATTTGGGAGCAAGGGATAGGTCTGGAAACACCATATATTTT	CASSQDLGARDRSGNTIYF
NA	TRBV6-5	many	TRBJ1-1	TGTGCCATACAATGGGGGTTGGACACTGAAGCTTTCTTT	CAIQWGLDTEAFF
NA	TRBV5-8	NA	TRBJ2-5	TGTGCCAGCAGCGCAGGGACGACACCAGAGACCCAGTACTTC	CASSAGTTPETQYF
NA	TRBV20-1	NA	TRBJ1-1	TGCAGTGCAACCCAGGGTATTGAAGCTTTCTTT	CSATQGIEAFF
NA	TRBV6-2/TRBV6-3	NA	TRBJ1-1	TGTGCCAGCAGTCCCCTCGGGGGGCAAGGGGACACTGAAGCTTTCTTT	CASSPLGGQGDTEAFF
NA	TRBV7-9	many	TRBJ2-5	TGTGCCAGCCTGACGGCAGCCCAAGAGACCCAGTACTTC	CASLTAAQETQYF
NA	TRBV11-2	NA	TRBJ2-2	TGTGCCAGCAGCTATGACAGTGCGAACACCGGGGAGCTGTTTTTT	CASSYDSANTGELFF
NA	TRBV11-2	many	TRBJ2-7	TGTGCCAGCAGCCCTAGTTCGTCCTACGAGCAGTACTTC	CASSPSSSYEQYF
NA	TRBV7-2	NA	TRBJ1-1	TGTGCCAGCAGCTTAGATCTTGTCGGAGGAGTCACTGAAGCTTTCTTT	CASSLDLVGGVTEAFF
TRBD2	TRBV19	few	TRBJ2-1	TGTGCCAGTAGTGTGGCGAGCGGGGATAACAATGAGCAGTTCTTC	CASSVASGDNNEQFF
TRBD2	TRBV7-9	many	TRBJ2-7	TGTGCCAGCAGCCGGGTGACTAGCGGGGGAGGCTACGAGCAGTACTTC	CASSRVTSGGGYEQYF
TRBD2	TRBV9	few	TRBJ2-1	TGTGCCAGCAGCGTAGTTGGGGGGGGCTACAATGAGCAGTTCTTC	CASSVVGGGYNEQFF